This T cell receptor (beta chain) emerged from a study of T cells after yellow fever vaccination. The study made its TCR cDNA through 5'RACE template switching. That step introduced a universal primer site along with UMIs. TCRdb fed the 5' RACE reads into MiXCR, producing one record per CDR3 protein. The sample lists almost 600,000 distinct CDR3 sequences, about 14% occurring once. In this sample, this clonotype turned up a few times. The antigen remains unidentified. General study points: Reappearing after the booster were most of the clones from primary vaccination (about 96% CD4, 88% CD8). There was a possibility that FACS-sorted repertoires contained abundant clonotypes contaminating from the bulk population. A limited proportion of clonotypes was detected within both the CD4 and CD8 compartments.

The input for sequencing was PBMCs, taken on the day of the yellow fever booster vaccination. The source of this sequence is a man aged 30-40 years who received the YFV17D yellow fever vaccine.

CDR3 bases: TGTGCCACCAGTGATTCTACTGGGACTAGTTTGCGTGAGCAGTTCTTC. The encoded protein is CATSDSTGTSLREQFF. The rearrangement links TRBV24-1 to TRBJ2-1, with TRBD2 matching 8 bases. The V and J ends lost 2 bases and 9 bases, in that order; junction bases with no gene match: 11. Germline V gives CDR1 KGHDR, CDR2 SFDVKD. CDR3 size: 16 residues.